The clone carrying this T cell receptor (beta chain) was counted only a few times. What it binds is not known. The V end was cut by 6 bases, the J end by 0 bases, with 13 bases between. The CDR3 is made up of 14 amino acids. Looked up from germline, CDR1 is DFQATT and CDR2 is SNEGSKA (reference sequence). This sample was taken from a study of identical twins. Study-wide points: The study found excess low generation probability among twin-shared out-of-frame alpha sequences. Insertions ran lower in abundant cord blood beta clonotypes, though not in memory repertoires. Findings depended on cross-sectional statistics rather than tracking the same donors.

TCRdb reanalysed the 5' RACE reads using MiXCR and keeps one entry per CDR3 protein. The data contain 410,000 or so distinct CDR3 sequences, about a fifth of them singletons. The sequencing sample was made of naive T cells sorted from blood. This sequence was found in a man aged 50 to 60 in good health. The V gene is TRBV20-1, the J gene TRBJ2-3; a possible D gene is TRBD2 (5 bases). In DNA, the CDR3 is TGCAGTGCAACCGGGATTTTTAGCACAGATACGCAGTATTTT. Translated, it gives CSATGIFSTDTQYF.